Below are 27 T cell receptor beta chains sequenced from a single sample in a study of cytomegalovirus exposure and HLA in healthy donors. Primers: 60 Vbeta forward and 13 Jbeta reverse. Assay used: immunoSEQ multiplex PCR; TCRdb lists only in-frame clones, some missing. The sample comprises under 200,000 clones, less than 80% of which are singletons, and about 2.9% rests with the top ten. Sequenced input: PBMCs. The receptors stem from a man in his forties in good health and CMV-seronegative.

The table lists this clone with a few counts. This chain connects TRBV29-1 to TRBJ2-2, with 7 bases lining up with TRBD2. There are 15 residues in the CDR3. The V and J ends lost 2 bases and 6 bases, in that order; junction bases with no gene match: 9. The V gene's germline CDR1 is SQVTM and CDR2 ANQGSEA. The CDR3 nucleotides read TGCAGCGTTGAAAAAGAGGGAGGGAGAGCCGGGGAGCTGTTTTTT. It encodes CSVEKEGGRAGELFF.

The chain has TRBV13 and TRBJ2-7; D possibly corresponds to TRBD1 (6 bases). The CDR3 is 14 amino acids. Germline CDR1 reads PRHDT; CDR2 reads FYEKMQ (reference sequence). The ends were cut back, 5 bases at V and 2 bases at J, with 13 bases in the middle. CDR3 residues: CASSRDRNTYEQYF. The DNA of the CDR3 is TGTGCCAGCAGCCGAGACAGGAATACCTACGAGCAGTACTTC. The complete variable domain, with remaining parts taken from reference TRBV13 and TRBJ2-7, reads AAGVIQSPRHLIKEKRETATLKCYPIPRHDTVYWYQQGPGQDPQFLISFYEKMQSDKGSIPDRFSAQQFSDYHSELNMSSLELGDSALYFCASSRDRNTYEQYFGPGTRLTVT.

This chain connects TRBV29-1 to TRBJ1-4; TRBD1 agrees at 7 bases. Germline CDR1 is SQVTM and CDR2 is ANQGSEA. The trim removed 4 bases at V and 3 bases at J, leaving 8 bases unmatched. The CDR3 spans 15 residues. CDR3 DNA sequence: TGCAGCGTTGGGGAAGGGGGCGCAGCTAATGAAAAACTGTTTTTT. This sequence encodes CSVGEGGAANEKLFF. The full variable domain, rest sourced from reference TRBV29-1 and TRBJ1-4, is SAVISQKPSRDICQRGTSLTIQCQVDSQVTMMFWYRQQPGQSLTLIATANQGSEATYESGFVIDKFPISRPNLTFSTLTVSNMSPEDSSIYLCSVGEGGAANEKLFFGSGTQLSVL.

V is TRBV4-1 and J is TRBJ2-5, with D perhaps TRBD1 (7 bases). V lost 1 base, J lost 7 bases, and 16 bases lay in between. Germline assignment: CDR1 MGHRA and CDR2 YSYEKL. This CDR3 is 15 amino acids long. The CDR3, as DNA: TGCGCCAGCAGCCAAGTATGGAGGGGGCTAGGGACCCAGTACTTC. Amino acids: CASSQVWRGLGTQYF.

This clone was detected only a few times. The chain uses TRBV19 and TRBJ2-5; weak D call: TRBD2 (6 bases). This CDR3 is built from 14 residues. CDR1 and CDR2 (germline): LNHDA, SQIVND (reference sequence). V was clipped by 1 base and J by 4 bases, with 10 bases between them. The CDR3 bases are TGTGCCAGTAGTATAGGGGCGGGAATAGAGACCCAGTACTTC. Translating gives CASSIGAGIETQYF.

This clone was detected a few times. J is TRBJ2-7 and V is TRBV6-1; 10 nucleotides line up with TRBD1. The ends lost 4 bases at V and 2 bases at J; junction bases unmatched: 8. This CDR3 has 16 residues. The germline CDR1 and CDR2 sequences are MNHNS and SASEGT. The CDR3 bases are TGTGCCAGCAGTGTCCCCGGGACAGGGGACCCCTACGAGCAGTACTTC. Translation gives CASSVPGTGDPYEQYF.

J is TRBJ1-3 and V is TRBV9, with a tentative D call TRBD1 (6 bases). Germline V lookup: CDR1 SGDLS, CDR2 YYNGEE. With 2 bases removed from V and 1 base from J, the gap between germline ends came to 7 bases. The CDR3 length is 14 residues. CDR3 loop: CASSVGTSGNTIYF. The CDR3 nucleotides are TGTGCCAGCAGCGTCGGGACATCTGGAAACACCATATATTTT.

This clone was counted once. The chain has TRBV15 and TRBJ2-2; TRBD1 is a possible D gene (6 bases). V lost 3 bases to trimming and J lost 3 bases, with 14 bases between them. This CDR3 region has 16 residues. Germline assignment: CDR1 LNHNV and CDR2 YYDKDF (reference sequence). CDR3: CATSSASDRYTGELFF. The CDR3 region has the DNA TGTGCCACCAGCAGTGCGTCCGACAGGTACACCGGGGAGCTGTTTTTT.

The chain employs TRBV2 and TRBJ2-2; weak D call: TRBD2 (6 bases). V was trimmed by 3 bases and J by 8 bases, leaving 10 bases between them. CDR1 is SNHLY and CDR2 is FYNNEI in the germline V gene. The CDR3 covers 13 residues. This chain's CDR3 is CASSETGAGELFF. The CDR3 nucleotides are TGTGCCAGCAGTGAGACGGGAGCGGGGGAGCTGTTTTTT.

The chain couples TRBV7-3 to TRBJ2-1, with D tentatively TRBD2 (6 bases). The V end was cut by 4 bases, the J end by 6 bases, with 10 bases between. The germline V gene encodes CDR1 SGHTA and CDR2 FQGTGA. This CDR3 contains 13 residues. Written as DNA, the CDR3 is TGTGCCAGCAGCTACGGCGGGGCCAATGAGCAGTTCTTC. This codes for CASSYGGANEQFF.

Points on this clone: Sequence at one end of the junction differs from germline and may be a read error. The V and J genes are TRBV9 and TRBJ2-1; maybe TRBD2 (6 bases). Germline V lookup: CDR1 SGDLS, CDR2 YYNGEE. The CDR3 has 14 amino acids. Here the CDR3 DNA reads TGTGCCAGCAGCGGGCTGACTAGAGGCAATGAGCAGCTCTTC. Translated: CASSGLTRGNEQLF.

V is TRBV6-1 and J is TRBJ1-5; 7 bases fit TRBD1. The CDR3 is made up of 15 amino acids. The J segment lost 3 bases and the V segment lost 4 bases, leaving 6 bases of the junction unmatched. The V gene's germline CDR1 is MNHNS and CDR2 SASEGT. DNA of the CDR3: TGTGCCAGCAGTGGGGCGGACAGGCCCAATCAGCCCCAGCATTTT. Translating it yields CASSGADRPNQPQHF.

This chain connects TRBV30 to TRBJ2-5, with D possibly matching TRBD1 (6 bases). Germline V gene sequence: CDR1 GTSNPN, CDR2 SVGIG (reference sequence). The CDR3 is 14 amino acids. The germline V and J ends were trimmed by 0 bases and 7 bases, with 15 bases remaining between them. The DNA for the CDR3 is TGTGCCTGGAGTGTAAACAGGGACGGACGGACCCAGTACTTC. Encoded protein: CAWSVNRDGRTQYF.

This clone showed up just once. V usage is TRBV25-1 and J usage is TRBJ2-7; D not certain. The CDR3 totals 14 residues. The V end was cut by 1 base, the J end by 2 bases, with 9 bases between. Germline V CDR1 and CDR2: MGHDK, SYGVNS. In DNA form, the CDR3 reads TGTGCCAGCAGTGAATCCCCCCCTCCCTACGAGCAGTACTTC. This codes for CASSESPPPYEQYF.

The chain recombines TRBV5-1 with TRBJ1-4; TRBD1 might be the D (6 bases). Germline V CDR1 and CDR2: SGHRS, YFSETQ. This CDR3 contains 13 residues. V shed 5 bases and J shed 3 bases, with 8 bases lying between them. The CDR3 DNA reads as TGCGCCAGCAGAAGGGGGTCTAATGAAAAACTGTTTTTT. This sequence encodes CASRRGSNEKLFF. The entire variable domain, with the rest obtained from reference TRBV5-1 and TRBJ1-4, is as follows: KAGVTQTPRYLIKTRGQQVTLSCSPISGHRSVSWYQQTPGQGLQFLFEYFSETQRNKGNFPGRFSGRQFSNSRSEMNVSTLELGDSALYLCASRRGSNEKLFFGSGTQLSVL.

The gene calls are TRBV10-3 and TRBJ2-7, with D perhaps TRBD1 (5 bases). V was trimmed by 5 bases and J by 2 bases, leaving 10 bases between them. The CDR3 is made up of 13 amino acids. Germline V lookup: CDR1 ENHRY, CDR2 SYGVKD. DNA of the CDR3: TGTGCCATCAGTCTACAGGTGGCCTACGAGCAGTACTTC. Encoded protein: CAISLQVAYEQYF.

The J gene is TRBJ2-7, the V gene TRBV5-8; TRBD2 matches at 15 bases. The CDR3 extends over 15 amino acids. CDR1 and CDR2 (germline): SGHTS, YDEGEE. Unmatched junction bases numbered 6, after V lost 4 bases and J lost 7 bases. The CDR3 here is CASSRGLAGGREQYF. The CDR3 coding sequence is TGTGCCAGCAGCAGGGGACTAGCGGGAGGTCGGGAGCAGTACTTC.

The chain is built from TRBV4-2 and TRBJ2-5; 8 nucleotides line up with TRBD1. The J call may be wrong; the DNA end is better matched by TRBJ2-7. CDR1 is LGHNA, CDR2 YNFKEQ, per germline. This CDR3 spans 14 amino acids. CDR3 coding DNA: TGTGCCAGCAGGCACGGGACAGGAGCCTACGAGCAGTACTTC. Its translation is CASRHGTGAYEQYF.

The CDR3 reads CASSRGQDYGYTF. Here the CDR3 DNA reads TGTGCCAGCTCACGAGGGCAGGACTATGGCTACACCTTC. V usage is TRBV18 and J usage is TRBJ1-2; D is ambiguous. Per germline, CDR1 KGHSH and CDR2 LQKENI. The CDR3 runs 13 residues. V was clipped by 4 bases and J by 3 bases, with 9 bases between them.

This chain joins TRBV11-1 and TRBJ2-7; TRBD1 matches 9 bases. The CDR3 has 16 residues. CDR1 SGHAT and CDR2 FQDESV come from the germline V gene (reference sequence). The trim removed 1 base at V and 4 bases at J, leaving 8 bases unmatched. CDR3 sequence (DNA): TGTGCCAGCAGCTTAGATCCGGGACAGGGAAAGTACGAGCAGTACTTC. It encodes CASSLDPGQGKYEQYF.

V gene TRBV5-1 combines with J gene TRBJ2-1; D may be TRBD2 (5 bases). The CDR3 is made up of 12 amino acids. V was clipped by 6 bases and J by 9 bases, with 13 bases between them. Germline V gene data show CDR1 as SGHRS and CDR2 as YFSETQ. CDR3: CASTPTTGEQFF. In DNA, the CDR3 is TGCGCCAGCACCCCGACTACGGGTGAGCAGTTCTTC. Full variable domain (missing parts from reference TRBV5-1 and TRBJ2-1): KAGVTQTPRYLIKTRGQQVTLSCSPISGHRSVSWYQQTPGQGLQFLFEYFSETQRNKGNFPGRFSGRQFSNSRSEMNVSTLELGDSALYLCASTPTTGEQFFGPGTRLTVL.

The chain recombines TRBV6-5 with TRBJ1-3; 8 bases are a match to TRBD1. Losses at the gene ends were 4 bases for V and 0 bases for J; bases not matched to a gene: 2. The CDR3 has 15 residues. Per the germline V gene, CDR1 is MNHEY and CDR2 is SVGAGI. As DNA, the CDR3 is TGTGCCAGCAGTTTCGGACAGGGCTCTGGAAACACCATATATTTT. It translates to CASSFGQGSGNTIYF.

J is TRBJ2-7 and V is TRBV6-5; a weak D match, TRBD2 (5 bases). This CDR3 is built from 12 residues. V gave up 2 bases and J gave up 7 bases, with 9 bases separating them. CDR1 is MNHEY, CDR2 SVGAGI, per germline. For the CDR3, the DNA is TGTGCCAGCAGTTACGAGGGTTTAGAGCAGTACTTC. Protein: CASSYEGLEQYF.

The chain is built from TRBV10-3 and TRBJ2-5; 7 nucleotides agree with TRBD2. The length of the CDR3 is 15 residues. V was pared by 4 bases and J by 1 base, with 6 bases of the junction left unmatched. Germline V lookup: CDR1 ENHRY, CDR2 SYGVKD. The CDR3 sequence is CAISVASGLQETQYF. The CDR3 nucleotides are TGTGCCATCAGTGTTGCTAGCGGACTCCAAGAGACCCAGTACTTC.

This chain uses TRBV5-6 with TRBJ1-1; a weak D match, TRBD1 (6 bases). The germline CDR1 and CDR2 sequences are SGHDT and YYEEEE. The CDR3 runs to 13 residues. The V gene lost 6 bases and the J gene lost 1 base, with 10 bases spanning the gap. CDR3 sequence reads: CASTGQKNTEAFF. In DNA form, the CDR3 reads TGTGCCAGCACCGGACAGAAGAACACTGAAGCTTTCTTT.

The chain couples TRBV4-1 to TRBJ2-5; 8 bases fit TRBD1. The CDR3 runs 17 residues. J lost 5 bases, V lost 1 base, and 12 bases had no gene match. Germline CDR1 and CDR2: MGHRA and YSYEKL. DNA for the CDR3: TGCGCCAGCAGCCAAGTGTTTCTACAGGGGGACGGGGAGACCCAGTACTTC. As protein: CASSQVFLQGDGETQYF.

The chain combines TRBV7-9 with TRBJ2-1, with D uncertain. Germline V CDR1 and CDR2: SEHNR, FQNEAQ (reference sequence). This CDR3 is 16 amino acids long. V was shortened by 5 bases and J by 0 bases, with 14 bases between the two germline ends. The CDR3 DNA sequence: TGTGCCAGCAGCCTTTTAAGTTGGAGCTCCTACAATGAGCAGTTCTTC. Translating it yields CASSLLSWSSYNEQFF.